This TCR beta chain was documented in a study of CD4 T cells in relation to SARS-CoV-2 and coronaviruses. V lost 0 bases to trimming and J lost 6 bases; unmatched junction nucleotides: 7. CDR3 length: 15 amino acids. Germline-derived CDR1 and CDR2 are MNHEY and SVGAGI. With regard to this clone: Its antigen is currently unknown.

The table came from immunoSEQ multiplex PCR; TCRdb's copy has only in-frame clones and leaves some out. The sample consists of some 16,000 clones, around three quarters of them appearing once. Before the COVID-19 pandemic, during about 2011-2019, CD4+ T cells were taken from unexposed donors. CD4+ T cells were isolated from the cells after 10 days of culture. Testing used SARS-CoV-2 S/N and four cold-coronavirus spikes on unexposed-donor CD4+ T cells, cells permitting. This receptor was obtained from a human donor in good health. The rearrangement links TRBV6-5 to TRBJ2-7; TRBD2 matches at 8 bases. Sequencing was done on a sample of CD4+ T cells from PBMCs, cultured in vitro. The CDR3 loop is CASSYSGSGVSEQYF. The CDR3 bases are TGTGCCAGCAGTTACTCTGGTAGCGGGGTGTCCGAGCAGTACTTC.